This T cell receptor beta chain was documented in a study of blood T cell repertoires in COVID-19. Study overall: Samples came from the United States, Italy and Spain, spanning acute and convalescent COVID-19. T cells, B-cell-depleted T cells, or PBMCs provided the cDNA or gDNA that served as material.

From germline, CDR1 is SGHAT and CDR2 FQNNGV. Trimming pared 2 bases from V and 13 bases from J, leaving 12 bases between. The CDR3 consists of 13 residues. Assay used: immunoSEQ multiplex PCR; TCRdb lists only in-frame clones, some missing. The sample has approximately 14,000 clones; about 89% are singletons. The chain combines TRBV11-2 with TRBJ1-6; D ambiguous. The clonotype was recovered from a woman in her 70s in a cohort sampled during active or convalescent COVID-19. The sample consisted of peripheral blood. CDR3 amino acids: CASSLTTSSPLHF. In nucleotides, the CDR3 is TGTGCCAGCAGCTTAACAACGTCGTCCCCCCTCCACTTT.